The rows below give T cell receptor beta chains drawn from one sample of a study of T-cell memory formation after mild COVID-19. TCRdb reprocessed the 5' RACE reads with MiXCR, giving one entry per CDR3 protein. The sample contains roughly 300,000 distinct CDR3 sequences, roughly 17% of which appear only once. The sequencing sample was made of PBMCs or a T cell subset sorted from them (not recorded which). Every receptor here comes from a man aged 18 to 30 who had mild COVID-19 (a few samples of this study predate the infection). Cell type and time point are not known. CDR3s include the opening cysteine and the closing phenylalanine or tryptophan. A D gene is named only where the DNA matches it firmly. The listing skips clone size in some rows; elsewhere it reads once, few, many or a size class.

CDR3 protein: CASSPQGAGYGYTF; CDR3 DNA: TGTGCCAGCAGCCCACAGGGGGCTGGCTATGGCTACACCTTC; V gene: TRBV7-8; J gene: TRBJ1-2; CDR3 length: 14; D gene: TRBD1; clone size: few
CDR3 protein: CASIDSPGTEAFF; CDR3 DNA: TGCGCCAGCATTGACTCCCCGGGCACTGAAGCTTTCTTT; V gene: TRBV5-1; J gene: TRBJ1-1; CDR3 length: 13; D gene: .; clone size: few
CDR3 protein: CASSRTSEETQYF; CDR3 DNA: TGTGCCAGCAGCAGGACTAGCGAGGAGACCCAGTACTTC; V gene: TRBV11-2; J gene: TRBJ2-5; CDR3 length: 13; D gene: TRBD2; clone size: few
CDR3 protein: CAIQGQGRF; CDR3 DNA: TGTGCCATTCAGGGACAGGGCAGATTC; V gene: TRBV9; J gene: TRBJ2-7; CDR3 length: 9; D gene: TRBD1; clone size: .
CDR3 protein: CASSEMRGAYYGYTF; CDR3 DNA: TGTGCCAGCAGCGAGATGCGGGGGGCTTACTATGGCTACACCTTC; V gene: TRBV7-8; J gene: TRBJ1-2; CDR3 length: 15; D gene: .; clone size: .
CDR3 protein: CSARDLRGGGDTQYF; CDR3 DNA: TGCAGTGCTAGAGATCTGAGGGGGGGAGGGGATACGCAGTATTTT; V gene: TRBV20-1; J gene: TRBJ2-3; CDR3 length: 15; D gene: .; clone size: many
CDR3 protein: CASSPWTGNYGYTF; CDR3 DNA: TGCGCCAGCAGCCCCTGGACAGGGAACTATGGCTACACCTTC; V gene: TRBV4-1; J gene: TRBJ1-2; CDR3 length: 14; D gene: TRBD1; clone size: .
CDR3 protein: CAISEGGAGETQYF; CDR3 DNA: TGTGCCATCAGTGAGGGGGGCGCGGGGGAGACCCAGTACTTC; V gene: TRBV10-3; J gene: TRBJ2-5; CDR3 length: 14; D gene: .; clone size: many
CDR3 protein: CASSLLYRGTEAFF; CDR3 DNA: TGTGCCAGCAGTTTACTATACAGGGGCACTGAAGCTTTCTTT; V gene: TRBV12-3/TRBV12-4; J gene: TRBJ1-1; CDR3 length: 14; D gene: TRBD1; clone size: few
CDR3 protein: CAISESGPTQYF; CDR3 DNA: TGTGCCATCAGTGAATCGGGTCCTACGCAGTATTTT; V gene: TRBV10-3; J gene: TRBJ2-3; CDR3 length: 12; D gene: .; clone size: few
CDR3 protein: CASSQGFAGGRLTADTQYF; CDR3 DNA: TGCGCCAGCAGCCAAGGCTTCGCGGGGGGACGTTTAACGGCAGATACGCAGTATTTT; V gene: TRBV4-1; J gene: TRBJ2-3; CDR3 length: 19; D gene: TRBD2; clone size: many
CDR3 protein: CASSARWGNQPQHF; CDR3 DNA: TGTGCCAGCAGCGCCCGTTGGGGGAATCAGCCCCAGCATTTT; V gene: TRBV6-2/TRBV6-3; J gene: TRBJ1-5; CDR3 length: 14; D gene: .; clone size: once
CDR3 protein: CASSRLGRGTQETQYF; CDR3 DNA: TGTGCCAGCAGCCGTCTCGGGCGGGGGACCCAAGAGACCCAGTACTTC; V gene: TRBV6-2/TRBV6-3; J gene: TRBJ2-5; CDR3 length: 16; D gene: TRBD2; clone size: .
CDR3 protein: CASSRDRGQPQHF; CDR3 DNA: TGTGCCAGCAGCCGCGACAGAGGCCAGCCCCAGCATTTT; V gene: TRBV3-1; J gene: TRBJ1-5; CDR3 length: 13; D gene: .; clone size: .
CDR3 protein: CASSDWGFAYEQYF; CDR3 DNA: TGTGCCAGCAGCGACTGGGGGTTCGCCTACGAGCAGTACTTC; V gene: TRBV7-2; J gene: TRBJ2-7; CDR3 length: 14; D gene: .; clone size: .
CDR3 protein: CASTLILNNEQFF; CDR3 DNA: TGCGCCAGCACCTTAATTCTCAACAATGAGCAGTTCTTC; V gene: TRBV5-1; J gene: TRBJ2-1; CDR3 length: 13; D gene: .; clone size: few
CDR3 protein: CAISGIGGPGELFF; CDR3 DNA: TGTGCCATCAGTGGGATTGGGGGCCCCGGGGAGCTGTTTTTT; V gene: TRBV10-3; J gene: TRBJ2-2; CDR3 length: 14; D gene: .; clone size: few
CDR3 protein: CSVKDRDPGELFF; CDR3 DNA: TGCAGCGTTAAAGACAGGGATCCCGGGGAGCTGTTTTTT; V gene: TRBV29-1; J gene: TRBJ2-2; CDR3 length: 13; D gene: TRBD1; clone size: .
CDR3 protein: CASSYPSQGGDTQYF; CDR3 DNA: TGTGCCAGCAGTTACCCCTCACAGGGGGGAGATACGCAGTATTTT; V gene: TRBV6-2/TRBV6-3; J gene: TRBJ2-3; CDR3 length: 15; D gene: TRBD1; clone size: few
CDR3 protein: CASGLLQGNTGELFF; CDR3 DNA: TGTGCCAGCGGGCTTCTACAGGGAAACACCGGGGAGCTGTTTTTT; V gene: TRBV12-3/TRBV12-4; J gene: TRBJ2-2; CDR3 length: 15; D gene: .; clone size: .
CDR3 protein: CASSQSRIVGELFF; CDR3 DNA: TGCGCCAGCAGCCAAAGCCGGATTGTCGGGGAGCTGTTTTTT; V gene: TRBV4-3; J gene: TRBJ2-2; CDR3 length: 14; D gene: .; clone size: many
CDR3 protein: CSASGRQETQYF; CDR3 DNA: TGCAGTGCTAGCGGACGGCAAGAGACCCAGTACTTC; V gene: TRBV20-1; J gene: TRBJ2-5; CDR3 length: 12; D gene: .; clone size: .
CDR3 protein: CASSQTRDRGLGQETQYF; CDR3 DNA: TGCGCCAGCAGCCAGACCCGGGACAGGGGATTAGGGCAAGAGACCCAGTACTTC; V gene: TRBV4-3; J gene: TRBJ2-5; CDR3 length: 18; D gene: TRBD1; clone size: few
CDR3 protein: CASSHAQQGASYEQYF; CDR3 DNA: TGCGCCAGCAGCCACGCCCAGCAGGGGGCTTCCTACGAGCAGTACTTC; V gene: TRBV4-3; J gene: TRBJ2-7; CDR3 length: 16; D gene: TRBD1; clone size: many
CDR3 protein: CASSYLGSGVETQYF; CDR3 DNA: TGTGCCAGCAGTTACCTCGGTAGCGGGGTGGAGACCCAGTACTTC; V gene: TRBV6-5; J gene: TRBJ2-5; CDR3 length: 15; D gene: TRBD2; clone size: many
CDR3 protein: CSVWVGGETQYF; CDR3 DNA: TGCAGCGTTTGGGTAGGAGGGGAGACCCAGTACTTC; V gene: TRBV29-1; J gene: TRBJ2-5; CDR3 length: 12; D gene: .; clone size: .
CDR3 protein: CASSPTPGGLYEQYF; CDR3 DNA: TGTGCCAGCAGTCCAACCCCCGGGGGCCTCTACGAGCAGTACTTC; V gene: TRBV6-2/TRBV6-3; J gene: TRBJ2-7; CDR3 length: 15; D gene: .; clone size: many
CDR3 protein: CASSLGDRGDPEAFF; CDR3 DNA: TGTGCCAGCAGCTTAGGAGACAGGGGGGACCCTGAAGCTTTCTTT; V gene: TRBV7-9; J gene: TRBJ1-1; CDR3 length: 15; D gene: TRBD1; clone size: .
CDR3 protein: CASSPGRGQGRGGYTF; CDR3 DNA: TGTGCCAGCAGCCCGGGGCGGGGACAGGGGCGTGGAGGCTACACCTTC; V gene: TRBV7-6; J gene: TRBJ1-2; CDR3 length: 16; D gene: TRBD1; clone size: once
CDR3 protein: CASSPRTSGDEQYF; CDR3 DNA: TGTGCCAGCAGCCCTCGGACTAGCGGGGATGAACAGTACTTC; V gene: TRBV7-3; J gene: TRBJ2-5; CDR3 length: 14; D gene: TRBD2; clone size: .
CDR3 protein: CASSLTAGEKLFF; CDR3 DNA: TGTGCCAGCAGTTTAACGGCCGGGGAAAAACTGTTTTTT; V gene: TRBV12-3/TRBV12-4; J gene: TRBJ1-4; CDR3 length: 13; D gene: .; clone size: few
CDR3 protein: CASSQSSNQPQHF; CDR3 DNA: TGTGCCAGCAGCCAGAGTAGCAATCAGCCCCAGCATTTT; V gene: TRBV7-2; J gene: TRBJ1-5; CDR3 length: 13; D gene: .; clone size: few
CDR3 protein: CASSQDPSGGSSYNEQFF; CDR3 DNA: TGCGCCAGCAGCCAAGACCCTAGCGGGGGAAGCTCCTACAATGAGCAGTTCTTC; V gene: TRBV4-3; J gene: TRBJ2-1; CDR3 length: 18; D gene: TRBD2; clone size: .
CDR3 protein: CASSQGTVYQPQHF; CDR3 DNA: TGTGCCAGCAGCCAGGGGACAGTTTATCAGCCCCAGCATTTT; V gene: TRBV7-8; J gene: TRBJ1-5; CDR3 length: 14; D gene: TRBD1; clone size: few
CDR3 protein: CASSFGESRNYGYTF; CDR3 DNA: TGTGCCAGCAGCTTCGGGGAGTCCAGAAACTATGGCTACACCTTC; V gene: TRBV11-2; J gene: TRBJ1-2; CDR3 length: 15; D gene: .; clone size: .
CDR3 protein: CASSLRTRDSRQYF; CDR3 DNA: TGTGCCAGCAGCCTACGAACCCGGGACTCCCGGCAGTACTTC; V gene: TRBV12-3/TRBV12-4; J gene: TRBJ2-7; CDR3 length: 14; D gene: .; clone size: few
CDR3 protein: CATSRDRTNSYEQYF; CDR3 DNA: TGTGCCACCAGCAGAGATAGGACTAATTCCTACGAGCAGTACTTC; V gene: TRBV15; J gene: TRBJ2-7; CDR3 length: 15; D gene: .; clone size: .
CDR3 protein: CASSEPGQGTDTQYF; CDR3 DNA: TGTGCCAGCAGTGAACCGGGACAGGGCACAGATACGCAGTATTTT; V gene: TRBV28; J gene: TRBJ2-3; CDR3 length: 15; D gene: TRBD1; clone size: .
CDR3 protein: CASSSHWTGGYNEQFF; CDR3 DNA: TGTGCCAGCAGCTCCCATTGGACAGGGGGATACAATGAGCAGTTCTTC; V gene: TRBV7-8; J gene: TRBJ2-1; CDR3 length: 16; D gene: TRBD1; clone size: .